This T cell receptor beta chain was profiled in a study of blood T cells in healthy people across ages (dated by TCRdb to between 2014 and 2017). In the study overall: Template switching captured roughly one uniquely barcoded TCR beta cDNA molecule per two T cells in model experiments. The study measured age-related changes in TCR beta repertoire diversity using deep sequencing normalized with unique cDNA molecular identifiers. Donors were grouped into four age groups: young (average roughly 16 years), middle-aged (approximately 41), aged (roughly 67) and long-lived (approximately 78). Donors of different ages were randomly distributed across sequencing lanes to avoid experimental bias. Using the same blood draw, the study looked at two additional independent replicas of 1 million unique cDNA reads for two donors, one aged 18 to 30 and the other aged 80 or older. Summary of the overall study and its limitations: Compared with the aged group, more naive CD4+ T cells, fewer expanded clones and increased TCR diversity were shown by the long-lived group, suggesting age selection. Since profiling was done on bulk unsorted PBMCs, naive and antigen-experienced compartments could not be conclusively compared. Observed TCR beta diversity correlated strongly with the percentage of naive T cells measured by flow cytometry. Because donor CMV infection status was unknown, age-related changes in expanded clonotypes were potentially confounded. Observed TCR beta diversity per million T cells fell roughly linearly with age, and a significant reduction was already apparent by age around 40. Estimates of total diversity based on one million sequenced T cells were regarded as lower bounds and as underestimates.

The library was produced with 5' RACE. Sequencing used an Illumina HiSeq 2500. A second PCR of about 6 to 12 cycles was run with a J-beta primer mix and a sample-barcoded 5' primer. A unique molecular identifier was introduced onto each TCR beta cDNA molecule by a template-switch 5' adaptor carrying 12 random nucleotides. Each sample yielded at least 2.5 million CDR3-containing paired-end reads. First-strand cDNA was synthesized from all RNA with the Mint cDNA synthesis kit, primed by a TRBC-specific oligonucleotide. After uracil-DNA glycosylase treatment, a first 18-cycle PCR used universal primers M1SS and BC2_uni_R on all cDNA. The authors' pipeline ran thus. For normalization, 1 million high-quality reads, each with a distinct molecular identifier, were randomly selected from each sample. Reads with shared molecular identifiers were discarded instead of being binned into consensus sequences. MiTCR, set to a Q25 quality threshold and the strictest error-elimination algorithm, was used for CDR3 identification, clonotype clustering and error correction. A nonparametric unseen species model with Euler transformation was used to estimate a lower bound on total TCR beta diversity. Clones were called with MiXCR by TCRdb after fastp trimmed the public reads at Q25, and only in-frame beta chains were retained. Every entry covers one CDR3 protein and lists the most common genes and DNA from its rows. TCRdb, not the authors, supplied the V and J calls. The sample includes around 990,000 distinct CDR3 sequences, with 35% to 40% observed a single time. Roughly 13% of the sample belongs to the ten largest clones.

The donors were roughly 40 Caucasian individuals from Russia, aged roughly 6 to 100 years, who were systemically healthy. Around 9.9 milliliters of peripheral blood were collected from each donor into EDTA-treated Vacutainer tubes. PBMCs were isolated by Ficoll-Paque density-gradient centrifugation, with at least 6.5 million obtained per sample. Trizol reagent was used to extract total RNA from the PBMCs, yielding at least 6 micrograms per sample. For every donor, an aliquot of PBMCs went through flow cytometry to measure the percentages of naive CD45RAhigh/CD27high T cells. V gives up 0 bases and J gives up 0 bases, and the segment between their germline ends measures 14 bases. For CDR1 and CDR2, the germline V gene (reference sequence) lists MNHNY and SVGAGI. The CDR3 has 17 amino acids, counting the end cysteine and phenylalanine. The sequence is cut down to CDR3 DNA, 51 bases in frame from base 1.

Note on this clonotype: Its binding antigen is unknown. No base qualities exist here, and no much larger clone lies one base off it.

The clonotype comes from a man aged 18 to 30 in good health. The chain links TRBV6-6 with TRBJ1-2, with a weak D call of TRBD1 (6 bases match). The sequencing input was blood. The DNA sequence reads TGTGCCAGCAGTTACTCGAACAGGGCTCTAGCTAACTATGGCTACACCTTC. Its amino acids are CASSYSNRALANYGYTF.